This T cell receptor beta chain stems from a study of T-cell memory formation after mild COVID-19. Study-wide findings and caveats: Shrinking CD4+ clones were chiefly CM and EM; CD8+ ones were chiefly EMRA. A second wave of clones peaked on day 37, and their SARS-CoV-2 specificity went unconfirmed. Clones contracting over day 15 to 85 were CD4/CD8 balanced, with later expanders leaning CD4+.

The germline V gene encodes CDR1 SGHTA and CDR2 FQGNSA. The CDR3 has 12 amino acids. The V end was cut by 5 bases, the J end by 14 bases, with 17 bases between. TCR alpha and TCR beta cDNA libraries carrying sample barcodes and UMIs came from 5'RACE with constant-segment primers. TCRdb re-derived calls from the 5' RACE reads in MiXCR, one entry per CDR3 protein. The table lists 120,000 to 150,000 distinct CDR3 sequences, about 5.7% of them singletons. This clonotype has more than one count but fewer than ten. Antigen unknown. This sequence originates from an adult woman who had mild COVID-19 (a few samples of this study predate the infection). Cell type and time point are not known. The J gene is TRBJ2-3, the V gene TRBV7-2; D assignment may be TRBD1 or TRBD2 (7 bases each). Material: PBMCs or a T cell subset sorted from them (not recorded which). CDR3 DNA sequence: TGTGCCAGCAGCCCCCAGGGGGGGCCACCGTATTTT. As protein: CASSPQGGPPYF.